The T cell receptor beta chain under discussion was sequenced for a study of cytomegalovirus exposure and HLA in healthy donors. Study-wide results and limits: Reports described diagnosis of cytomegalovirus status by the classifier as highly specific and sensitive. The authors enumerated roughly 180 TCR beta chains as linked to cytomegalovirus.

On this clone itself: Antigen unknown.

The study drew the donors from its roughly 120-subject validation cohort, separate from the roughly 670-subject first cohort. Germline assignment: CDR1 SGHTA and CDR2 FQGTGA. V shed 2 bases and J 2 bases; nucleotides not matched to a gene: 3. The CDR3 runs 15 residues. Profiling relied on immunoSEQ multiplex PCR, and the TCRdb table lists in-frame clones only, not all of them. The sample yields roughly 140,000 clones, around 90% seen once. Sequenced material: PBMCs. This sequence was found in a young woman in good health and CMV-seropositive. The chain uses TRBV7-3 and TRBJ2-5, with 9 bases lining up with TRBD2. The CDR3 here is CASSLLAGQQETQYF. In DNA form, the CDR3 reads TGTGCCAGCAGCTTACTAGCGGGACAACAAGAGACCCAGTACTTC.